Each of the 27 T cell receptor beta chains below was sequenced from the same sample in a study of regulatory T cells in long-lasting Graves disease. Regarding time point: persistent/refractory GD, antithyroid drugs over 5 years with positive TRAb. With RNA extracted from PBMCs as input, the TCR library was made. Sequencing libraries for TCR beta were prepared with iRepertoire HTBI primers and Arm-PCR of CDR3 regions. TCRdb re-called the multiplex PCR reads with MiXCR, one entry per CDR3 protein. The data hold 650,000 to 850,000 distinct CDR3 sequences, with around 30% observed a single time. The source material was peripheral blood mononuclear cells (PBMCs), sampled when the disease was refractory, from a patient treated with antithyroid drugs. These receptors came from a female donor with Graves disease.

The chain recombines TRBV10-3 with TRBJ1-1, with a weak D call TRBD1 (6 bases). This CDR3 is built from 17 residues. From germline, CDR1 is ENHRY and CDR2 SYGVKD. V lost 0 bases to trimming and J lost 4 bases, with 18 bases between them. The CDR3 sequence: CAISESKSVRGSTEAFF. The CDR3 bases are TGTGCCATCAGTGAGTCGAAATCTGTGAGGGGGTCCACTGAAGCTTTCTTT.

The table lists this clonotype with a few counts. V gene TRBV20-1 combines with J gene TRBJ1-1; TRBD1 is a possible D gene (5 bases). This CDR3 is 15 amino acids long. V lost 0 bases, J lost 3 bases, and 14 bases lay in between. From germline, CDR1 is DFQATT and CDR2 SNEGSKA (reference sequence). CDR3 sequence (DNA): TGCAGTGCTAGAGATAGGGCCAGGGAGGACACTGAAGCTTTCTTT. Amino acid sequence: CSARDRAREDTEAFF.

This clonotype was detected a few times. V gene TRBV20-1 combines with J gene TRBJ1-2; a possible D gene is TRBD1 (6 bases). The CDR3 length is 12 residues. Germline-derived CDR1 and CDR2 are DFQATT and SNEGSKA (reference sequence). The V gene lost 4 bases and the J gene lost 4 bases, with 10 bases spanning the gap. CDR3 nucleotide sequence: TGCAGTGCTAAAACAGGGTTCTATGGCTACACCTTC. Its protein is CSAKTGFYGYTF.

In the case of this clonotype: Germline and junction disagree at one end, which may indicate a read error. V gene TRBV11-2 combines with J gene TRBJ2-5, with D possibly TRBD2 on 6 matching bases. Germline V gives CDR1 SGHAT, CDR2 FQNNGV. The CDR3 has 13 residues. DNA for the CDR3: TGTGTCAGCAGCTTAGCGGCAGGCAAGAGGATGGACTTC. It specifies CVSSLAAGKRMDF.

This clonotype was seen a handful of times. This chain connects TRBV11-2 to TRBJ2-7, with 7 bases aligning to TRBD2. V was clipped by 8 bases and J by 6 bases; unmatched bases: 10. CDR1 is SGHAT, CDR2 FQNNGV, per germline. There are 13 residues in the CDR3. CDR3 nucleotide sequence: TGTGCCAGCCGTGAGGGGAGGGCCGCCGAGCAGTACTTC. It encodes CASREGRAAEQYF.

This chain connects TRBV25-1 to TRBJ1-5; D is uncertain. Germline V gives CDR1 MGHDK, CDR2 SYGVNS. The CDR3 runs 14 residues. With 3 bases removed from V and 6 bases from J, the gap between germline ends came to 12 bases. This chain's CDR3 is CASSDRGGSQPQHF. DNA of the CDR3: TGTGCCAGCAGTGATCGGGGAGGCAGTCAGCCCCAGCATTTT.

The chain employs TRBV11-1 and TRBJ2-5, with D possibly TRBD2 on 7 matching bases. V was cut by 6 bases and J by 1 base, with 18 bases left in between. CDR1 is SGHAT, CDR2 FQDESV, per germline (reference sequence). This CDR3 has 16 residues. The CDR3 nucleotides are TGTGCCAGCAGACAATACGCGGGGGCTAGCCAAGAGACCCAGTACTTC. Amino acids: CASRQYAGASQETQYF. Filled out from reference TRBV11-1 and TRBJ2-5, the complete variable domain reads EAEVAQSPRYKITEKSQAVAFWCDPISGHATLYWYRQILGQGPELLVQFQDESVVDDSQLPKDRFSAERLKGVDSTLKIQPAELGDSAMYLCASRQYAGASQETQYFGPGTRLLVL.

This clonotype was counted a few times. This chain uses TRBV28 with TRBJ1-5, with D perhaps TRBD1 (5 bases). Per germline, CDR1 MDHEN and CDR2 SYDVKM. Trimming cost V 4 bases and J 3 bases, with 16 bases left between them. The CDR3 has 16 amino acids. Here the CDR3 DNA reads TGTGCCAGCAGTTCCATCGCGGGGCAGGCCAATCAGCCCCAGCATTTT. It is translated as CASSSIAGQANQPQHF.

The CDR3 loop reads CASSISDRVGETQYF. CDR3 nucleotide sequence: TGTGCCAGCAGTATATCTGACAGGGTGGGAGAGACCCAGTACTTC. This sequence joins TRBV9 and TRBJ2-5, with 7 bases identical to TRBD1. Germline loops: CDR1 SGDLS, CDR2 YYNGEE. CDR3 length equals 15 residues. Losses at the gene ends were 5 bases for V and 4 bases for J; bases not matched to a gene: 11.

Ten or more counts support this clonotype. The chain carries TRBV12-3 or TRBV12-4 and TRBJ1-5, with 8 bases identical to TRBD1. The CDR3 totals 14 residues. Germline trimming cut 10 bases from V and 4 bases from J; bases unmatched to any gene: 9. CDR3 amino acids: CATKGTGGNQPQHF. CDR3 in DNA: TGTGCCACCAAGGGGACAGGAGGTAATCAGCCCCAGCATTTT.

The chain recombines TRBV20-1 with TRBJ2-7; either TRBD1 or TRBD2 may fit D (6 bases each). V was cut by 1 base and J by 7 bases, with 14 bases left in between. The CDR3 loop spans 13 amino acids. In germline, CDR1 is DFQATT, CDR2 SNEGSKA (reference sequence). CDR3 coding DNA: TGCAGTGCTAGAGTTCCGGGGGCCAGGGAGCAGTACTTC. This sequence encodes CSARVPGAREQYF.

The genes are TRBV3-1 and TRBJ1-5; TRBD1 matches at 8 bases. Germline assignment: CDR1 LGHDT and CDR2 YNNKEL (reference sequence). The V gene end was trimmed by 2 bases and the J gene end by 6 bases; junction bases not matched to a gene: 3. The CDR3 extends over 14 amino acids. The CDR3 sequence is CASSQPGGGQPQHF. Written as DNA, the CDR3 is TGTGCCAGCAGCCAACCAGGGGGCGGTCAGCCCCAGCATTTT.

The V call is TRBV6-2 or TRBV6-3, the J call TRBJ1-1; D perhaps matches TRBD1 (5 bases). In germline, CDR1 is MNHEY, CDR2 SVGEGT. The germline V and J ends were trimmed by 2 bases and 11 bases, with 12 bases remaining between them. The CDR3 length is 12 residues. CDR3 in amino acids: CASSYEGVAAFF. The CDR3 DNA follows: TGTGCCAGCAGTTACGAAGGGGTCGCGGCTTTCTTT.

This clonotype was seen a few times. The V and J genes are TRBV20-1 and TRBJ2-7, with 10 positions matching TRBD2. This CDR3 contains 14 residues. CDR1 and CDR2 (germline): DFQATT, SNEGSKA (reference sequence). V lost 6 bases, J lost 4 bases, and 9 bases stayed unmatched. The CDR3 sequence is CSAPPSGGRYEQYF. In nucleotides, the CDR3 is TGCAGTGCCCCACCTAGCGGGGGTAGATACGAGCAGTACTTC.

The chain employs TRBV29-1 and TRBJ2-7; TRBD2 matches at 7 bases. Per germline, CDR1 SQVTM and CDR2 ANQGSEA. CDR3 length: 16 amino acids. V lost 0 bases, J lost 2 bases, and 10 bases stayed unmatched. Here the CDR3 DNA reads TGCAGCGTTGAAGAAGAGGCGGGGGTGCCAACCTACGAGCAGTACTTC. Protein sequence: CSVEEEAGVPTYEQYF.

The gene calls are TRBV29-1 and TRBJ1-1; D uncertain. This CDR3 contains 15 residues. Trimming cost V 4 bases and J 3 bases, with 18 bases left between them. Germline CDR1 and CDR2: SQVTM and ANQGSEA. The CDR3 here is CSVVKGTLRDTEAFF. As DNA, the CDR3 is TGCAGCGTTGTTAAGGGCACACTACGGGACACTGAAGCTTTCTTT.

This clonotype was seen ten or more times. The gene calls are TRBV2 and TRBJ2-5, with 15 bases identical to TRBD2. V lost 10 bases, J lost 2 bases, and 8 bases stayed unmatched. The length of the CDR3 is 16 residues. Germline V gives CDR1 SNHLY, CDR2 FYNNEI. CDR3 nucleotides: TGTGCCACGCCGGGACTAGCGGGAGGCGGGCAAGAGACCCAGTACTTC. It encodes CATPGLAGGGQETQYF.

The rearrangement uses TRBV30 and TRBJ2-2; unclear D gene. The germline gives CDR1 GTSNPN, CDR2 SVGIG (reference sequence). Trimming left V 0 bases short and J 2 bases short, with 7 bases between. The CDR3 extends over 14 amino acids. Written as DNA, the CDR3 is TGTGCCTGGAGTGTAGGCCTAAACACCGGGGAGCTGTTTTTT. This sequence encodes CAWSVGLNTGELFF. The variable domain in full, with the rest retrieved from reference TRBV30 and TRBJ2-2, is SQTIHQWPATLVQPVGSPLSLECTVEGTSNPNLYWYRQAAGRGLQLLFYSVGIGQISSEVPQNLSASRPQDRQFILSSKKLLLSDSGFYLCAWSVGLNTGELFFGEGSRLTVL.

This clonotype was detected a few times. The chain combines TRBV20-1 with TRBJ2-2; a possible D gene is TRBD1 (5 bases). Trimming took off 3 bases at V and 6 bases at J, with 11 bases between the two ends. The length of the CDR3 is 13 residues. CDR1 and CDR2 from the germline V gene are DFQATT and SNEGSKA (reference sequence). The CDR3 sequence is CSASRQGAGELFF. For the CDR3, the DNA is TGCAGTGCTAGTCGGCAGGGTGCCGGGGAGCTGTTTTTT.

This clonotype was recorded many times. The CDR3 nucleotides read TGTGCCAGCAGTGGATGGATGCTGGGTGACAGGGACACTGAAGCTTTCTTT. Amino acids: CASSGWMLGDRDTEAFF. The chain is built from TRBV2 and TRBJ1-1; 7 nucleotides agree with TRBD1. The germline gives CDR1 SNHLY, CDR2 FYNNEI. Losses at the gene ends were 4 bases for V and 3 bases for J; bases not matched to a gene: 14. The length of the CDR3 is 17 residues.

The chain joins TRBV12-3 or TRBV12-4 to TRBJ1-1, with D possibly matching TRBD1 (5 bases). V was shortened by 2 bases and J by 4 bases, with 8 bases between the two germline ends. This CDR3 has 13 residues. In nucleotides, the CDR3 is TGTGCCAGCAGTTTAATACAGGCCACTGAAGCTTTCTTT. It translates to CASSLIQATEAFF.

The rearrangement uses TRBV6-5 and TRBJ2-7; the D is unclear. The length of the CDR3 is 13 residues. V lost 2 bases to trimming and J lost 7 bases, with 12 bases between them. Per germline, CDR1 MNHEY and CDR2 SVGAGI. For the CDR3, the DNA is TGTGCCAGCAGTTACGGTAGGCCCCCTGAGCAGTACTTC. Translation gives CASSYGRPPEQYF.

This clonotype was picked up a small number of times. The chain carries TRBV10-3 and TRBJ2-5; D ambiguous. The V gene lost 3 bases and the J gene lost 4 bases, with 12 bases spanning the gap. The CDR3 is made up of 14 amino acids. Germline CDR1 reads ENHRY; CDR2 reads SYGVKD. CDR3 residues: CAISDVSGIETQYF. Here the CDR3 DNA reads TGTGCCATCAGTGACGTATCAGGCATAGAGACCCAGTACTTC.

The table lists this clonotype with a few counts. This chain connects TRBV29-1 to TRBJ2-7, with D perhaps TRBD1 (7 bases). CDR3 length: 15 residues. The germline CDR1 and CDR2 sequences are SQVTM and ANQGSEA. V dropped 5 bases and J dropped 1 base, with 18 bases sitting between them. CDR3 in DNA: TGCAGCGTTTCGGGGGATGTACAGGGGTCCTACGAGCAGTACTTC. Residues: CSVSGDVQGSYEQYF.

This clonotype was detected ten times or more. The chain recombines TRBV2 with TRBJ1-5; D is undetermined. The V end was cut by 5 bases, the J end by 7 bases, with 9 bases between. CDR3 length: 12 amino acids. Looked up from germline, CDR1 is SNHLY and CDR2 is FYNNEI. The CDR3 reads CASSRAAQPQHF. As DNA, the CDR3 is TGTGCCAGCAGTCGAGCAGCGCAGCCCCAGCATTTT.

CDR3 nucleotide sequence: TGTGCCAGCTCCTACGGACTAGCGCGCAATGAGCAGTTCTTC. This codes for CASSYGLARNEQFF. The chain combines TRBV2 with TRBJ2-1; the match to TRBD2 covers 9 bases. Trimming took 8 bases from V and 6 from J; bases not matched to a gene: 8. The V gene's germline CDR1 is SNHLY and CDR2 FYNNEI. The CDR3 is 14 residues long.

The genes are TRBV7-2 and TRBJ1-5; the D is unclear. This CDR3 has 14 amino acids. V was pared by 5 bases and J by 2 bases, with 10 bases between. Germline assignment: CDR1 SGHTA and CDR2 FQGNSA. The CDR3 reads CASSADLGNQPQHF. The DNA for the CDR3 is TGTGCCAGCAGCGCGGACTTGGGCAATCAGCCCCAGCATTTT.